The rows below give T cell receptor beta chains drawn from one sample of a study of T cell responses to AZD1222 COVID-19 vaccine. Here immunoSEQ multiplex PCR was the method, and the copy in TCRdb shows in-frame clones only, minus some. The sample shows fewer than 150,000 clones, over 90% of them seen only once. Source: peripheral blood, taken on day 0 of AZD1222 vaccination. The receptor source for this set is an adult in good health. Both conserved end residues are part of each CDR3. The D gene is left open where the match is weak. Clone size appears in some rows only: once, few, many, or a class for an expanded clone.

J,V,size,D,CDR3,DNA
TRBJ1-1,TRBV11-2,.,.,CASSPFGSEAFF,TGTGCCAGCAGCCCCTTTGGGTCTGAAGCTTTCTTT
TRBJ2-7,TRBV28,.,.,CASSLMGIGEQYF,TGTGCCAGCAGTTTAATGGGTATCGGAGAGCAGTACTTC
TRBJ1-5,TRBV9,.,.,CASSTGYQPQHF,TGTGCCAGCAGCACAGGGTACCAGCCCCAGCATTTT
TRBJ1-1,TRBV10-3,.,.,CAIRGGVAEAFF,TGTGCCATCAGGGGAGGGGTAGCTGAAGCTTTCTTT
TRBJ2-2,TRBV5-1,.,TRBD2,CASSATTSGANTGELFF,TGCGCCAGCAGCGCCACGACTAGCGGCGCGAACACCGGGGAGCTGTTTTTT
TRBJ2-1,TRBV6-1,.,.,CASSEIRVGEQFF,TGTGCCAGCAGTGAAATCCGCGTTGGTGAGCAGTTCTTC
TRBJ2-5,TRBV4-2,once,.,CASSSSGTDQETQYF,TGTGCCAGCAGCTCATCCGGGACGGATCAAGAGACCCAGTACTTC
TRBJ2-2,TRBV13,.,.,CASSLGQGLPGELFF,TGTGCCAGCAGCCTCGGGCAGGGTCTTCCCGGGGAGCTGTTTTTT
TRBJ1-6,TRBV6-5,.,.,CASSYSGTRNNSPLHF,TGTGCCAGCAGTTACTCAGGGACAAGGAATAATTCACCCCTCCACTTT
TRBJ2-7,TRBV6-1,.,.,CASSGVQGSGLDEQYF,TGTGCCAGCAGTGGGGTACAGGGATCAGGTCTTGACGAGCAGTACTTC
TRBJ1-2,TRBV29-1,.,.,CSDYRAGGYTF,TGCAGCGATTACAGGGCAGGGGGCTACACCTTC
TRBJ1-2,TRBV7-2,.,.,CASSLGGQYYGYTF,TGTGCCAGCAGCTTAGGGGGGCAGTACTATGGCTACACCTTC
TRBJ1-1,TRBV2,.,.,CASTEESLGNTEAFF,TGTGCCAGCACTGAGGAGTCTCTCGGGAACACTGAAGCTTTCTTT
TRBJ1-5,TRBV11-2,.,.,CASSFSGDSNQPQHF,TGTGCCAGCAGCTTCTCGGGAGACAGCAATCAGCCCCAGCATTTT
TRBJ1-2,TRBV5-3,once,.,CAGHIFYGYTF,TGTGCCGGACACATTTTCTATGGCTACACCTTC
TRBJ2-1,TRBV10-3,.,TRBD1,CAVGQASSYNEQFF,TGTGCCGTCGGACAGGCCTCCTCCTACAATGAGCAGTTCTTC
TRBJ1-2,TRBV7-2,.,TRBD1,CASSLTGRYGYTF,TGTGCCAGCAGCTTGACAGGGAGGTATGGCTACACCTTC
TRBJ1-1,TRBV4-1,.,.,CASSQHTDDLNTEAFF,TGCGCCAGCAGCCAACACACCGATGATCTGAACACTGAAGCTTTCTTT
TRBJ2-5,TRBV11-2,.,.,CASGTMETQYF,TGTGCCAGCGGAACGATGGAGACCCAGTACTTC
TRBJ1-5,TRBV18,.,.,CASSPQGNNQPQHF,TGTGCCAGCTCACCCCAGGGGAATAATCAGCCCCAGCATTTT
TRBJ1-6,TRBV5-4,few,.,CASSWEGEVIPLHF,TGTGCCAGCAGCTGGGAGGGGGAGGTGATCCCCCTCCACTTT
TRBJ1-5,TRBV7-8,once,.,CASSLALDRFGQPQHF,TGTGCCAGCAGCTTAGCGCTTGACAGGTTCGGTCAGCCCCAGCATTTT